These 30 T cell receptor beta chains came from one sample sequenced in a study of blood T cell repertoires in COVID-19. Sequenced by immunoSEQ multiplex PCR; TCRdb stores in-frame clones only, minus some. The data show more than 150,000 clones, with over 75% seen just once and about 15% held by the top ten. Sequencing used peripheral blood. The receptors were gathered from a woman aged 40 to 49 with acute or convalescent COVID-19.

The rearrangement joins TRBV2 to TRBJ1-1; 7 bases agree with TRBD1. CDR3 length: 14 residues. J lost 4 bases, V lost 8 bases, and 10 bases had no gene match. Germline CDR1 is SNHLY and CDR2 is FYNNEI. CDR3 loop: CASDSETGATEAFF. CDR3 bases: TGTGCCAGCGACTCAGAAACAGGGGCCACTGAAGCTTTCTTT.

The V gene is TRBV11-3, the J gene TRBJ2-7; D is unresolved. The CDR3 sequence is 12 residues long. V was trimmed by 1 base and J by 1 base, leaving 2 bases between them. CDR1 SGHNT and CDR2 YENEEA come from the germline V gene. The CDR3: CASSLASYEQYF. For the CDR3, the DNA is TGTGCCAGCAGCTTAGCATCCTACGAGCAGTACTTC.

The rearrangement uses TRBV19 and TRBJ1-1; perhaps TRBD1 as D (5 bases). Per the germline V gene, CDR1 is LNHDA and CDR2 is SQIVND (reference sequence). Trimming left V 7 bases short and J 4 bases short, with 16 bases between. The CDR3 loop spans 14 amino acids. As DNA, the CDR3 is TGTGCCAGTACCGCCGATGGGGGAGGCACTGAAGCTTTCTTT. It translates to CASTADGGGTEAFF.

J is TRBJ1-1 and V is TRBV2; D is unresolved. CDR3 size: 13 residues. The germline V and J ends were trimmed by 3 bases and 1 base, with 6 bases remaining between them. Germline V gene data show CDR1 as SNHLY and CDR2 as FYNNEI. The chain's CDR3 is CASSDRGNTEAFF. As DNA, the CDR3 is TGTGCCAGCAGTGATCGGGGGAACACTGAAGCTTTCTTT.

V usage is TRBV30 and J usage is TRBJ1-2; the D gene is possibly TRBD1 (5 bases). V was pared by 5 bases and J by 3 bases, with 13 bases between. Per the germline V gene, CDR1 is GTSNPN and CDR2 is SVGIG (reference sequence). The CDR3 consists of 13 residues. The CDR3 reads CAWGSGPYYGYTF. DNA of the CDR3: TGTGCCTGGGGGTCAGGGCCTTACTATGGCTACACCTTC.

The chain combines TRBV7-3 with TRBJ2-1, with 7 nucleotides matching TRBD1. CDR3 length: 18 residues. The V gene's germline CDR1 is SGHTA and CDR2 FQGTGA. V trimming: 5 bases; J trimming: 6 bases; junction bases outside the gene matches: 19. The CDR3 loop reads CASSQFPPDRIPGNEQFF. The CDR3 DNA is TGTGCCAGCAGCCAATTTCCCCCGGACAGGATCCCTGGCAATGAGCAGTTCTTC.

The chain joins TRBV4-1 to TRBJ2-2, with TRBD2 matching over 9 bases. V shed 4 bases and J 1 base; nucleotides not matched to a gene: 4. The germline CDR1 and CDR2 sequences are MGHRA and YSYEKL. The CDR3 totals 16 residues. The CDR3 loop is CASSLIAGVNTGELFF. As DNA, the CDR3 is TGCGCCAGCAGCCTTATAGCGGGAGTGAACACCGGGGAGCTGTTTTTT.

The rearrangement links TRBV6-5 to TRBJ1-1; a possible D gene is TRBD1 (5 bases). The germline V gene encodes CDR1 MNHEY and CDR2 SVGAGI. The V and J ends lost 6 bases and 1 base respectively, with 9 bases between them. The CDR3 loop spans 13 amino acids. The CDR3 nucleotides are TGTGCCAGCAGGTCGACAGAGAACACTGAAGCTTTCTTT. It encodes CASRSTENTEAFF.

The V and J genes are TRBV5-1 and TRBJ2-7; a possible D gene is TRBD1 (5 bases). The V end was cut by 0 bases, the J end by 4 bases, with 8 bases between. From germline, CDR1 is SGHRS and CDR2 YFSETQ. This CDR3 is 13 amino acids long. The CDR3 loop is CASSLDRLYEQYF. DNA of the CDR3: TGCGCCAGCAGCTTGGACAGGTTGTACGAGCAGTACTTC.

This clone has more than one count but fewer than ten. The J gene is TRBJ1-6, the V gene TRBV6-5; a possible D gene is TRBD1 (5 bases). The V gene's germline CDR1 is MNHEY and CDR2 SVGAGI. Trimming pared 2 bases from V and 2 bases from J, leaving 7 bases between. The CDR3 covers 15 residues. The CDR3 spells CASSYQGPYNSPLHF. In DNA, the CDR3 is TGTGCCAGCAGTTACCAGGGCCCCTATAATTCACCCCTCCACTTT.

This clone was seen once. V gene TRBV6-1 combines with J gene TRBJ2-7; D is undetermined. The CDR3 contains 13 residues. Germline V gives CDR1 MNHNS, CDR2 SASEGT. With 0 bases removed from V and 3 bases from J, the gap between germline ends came to 6 bases. The DNA for the CDR3 is TGTGCCAGCAGTGAAGCTTACGGCTACGAGCAGTACTTC. This translates into CASSEAYGYEQYF.

This chain links TRBV30 with TRBJ1-1, with D possibly TRBD1 on 6 matching bases. Germline assignment: CDR1 GTSNPN and CDR2 SVGIG (reference sequence). Trimming removed 4 bases from V and 4 bases from J, with 13 bases in between. The CDR3 contains 13 residues. CDR3 DNA sequence: TGTGCCTGGACAGGGGTAAGAGGCACTGAAGCTTTCTTT. Encoded protein: CAWTGVRGTEAFF. The whole variable domain, remainder taken from reference TRBV30 and TRBJ1-1, is SQTIHQWPATLVQPVGSPLSLECTVEGTSNPNLYWYRQAAGRGLQLLFYSVGIGQISSEVPQNLSASRPQDRQFILSSKKLLLSDSGFYLCAWTGVRGTEAFFGQGTRLTVV.

This rearrangement joins TRBV5-1 to TRBJ2-7, with a weak D call TRBD2 (6 bases). Trimming removed 4 bases at V and 5 bases at J, with 16 bases between. This CDR3 region has 14 residues. Germline CDR1 and CDR2: SGHRS and YFSETQ. CDR3: CASSPQEGPHEQYF. DNA of the CDR3: TGCGCCAGCAGCCCGCAGGAGGGACCCCACGAGCAGTACTTC.

V and J are TRBV7-8 and TRBJ2-7; tentative D call: TRBD2 (6 bases). CDR1 and CDR2 from the germline V gene are SGHVS and FQNEAQ. CDR3 length: 15 residues. Trimming removed 5 bases at V and 0 bases at J, with 14 bases between. CDR3 amino acids: CASSPLSGSSYEQYF. The CDR3 DNA reads TGTGCCAGCAGCCCTCTTAGCGGAAGCTCCTACGAGCAGTACTTC.

The chain links TRBV3-1 (or the pseudogene TRBV3-2) to TRBJ1-1; D ambiguous. CDR3 length equals 17 residues. Germline CDR1 reads LGHDT; CDR2 reads YNNKEL (reference sequence). Deletions cut 0 bases from V and 4 bases from J, with 18 bases between. CDR3 region: CASSQDIVGRSPTEAFF. CDR3 coding DNA: TGTGCCAGCAGCCAAGATATCGTGGGCAGAAGCCCCACTGAAGCTTTCTTT.

V gene TRBV11-3 combines with J gene TRBJ2-1; tentative D call: TRBD2 (6 bases). The germline CDR1 and CDR2 sequences are SGHNT and YENEEA. The CDR3 has 16 amino acids. Deletions cut 0 bases from V and 4 bases from J, with 13 bases between. In nucleotides, the CDR3 is TGTGCCAGCAGCTTAGAGGGGGGAGTGAGTTACAATGAGCAGTTCTTC. Its protein product is CASSLEGGVSYNEQFF. The full variable domain, its missing parts supplied by reference TRBV11-3 and TRBJ2-1, is EAGVVQSPRYKIIEKKQPVAFWCNPISGHNTLYWYLQNLGQGPELLIRYENEEAVDDSQLPKDRFSAERLKGVDSTLKIQPAELGDSAVYLCASSLEGGVSYNEQFFGPGTRLTVL.

The V call is TRBV5-1, the J call TRBJ1-1, with a tentative D call TRBD1 (5 bases). The CDR3 runs to 17 residues. Between the trimmed V and J ends, which lost 5 bases and 1 base, there was a span of 21 bases. Germline CDR1 and CDR2: SGHRS and YFSETQ. CDR3 coding DNA: TGCGCCAGCAGTATGACGGCCGGACGGGGGAGGAACACTGAAGCTTTCTTT. The encoded protein is CASSMTAGRGRNTEAFF.

The genes are TRBV6-5 and TRBJ2-2; D might be TRBD1 (5 bases). Germline V CDR1 and CDR2: MNHEY, SVGAGI. There are 13 residues in the CDR3. V was cut by 7 bases and J by 1 base, with 7 bases left in between. The CDR3 loop reads CASKGQNTGELFF. The CDR3 DNA follows: TGTGCCAGCAAGGGGCAGAACACCGGGGAGCTGTTTTTT.

The chain uses TRBV7-2 and TRBJ1-5; D call uncertain. Looked up from germline, CDR1 is SGHTA and CDR2 is FQGNSA. CDR3 length equals 16 residues. V dropped 3 bases and J dropped 2 bases, with 14 bases sitting between them. The CDR3 spells CASSFEDKLGNQPQHF. CDR3 nucleotides: TGTGCCAGCAGCTTCGAAGACAAATTAGGCAATCAGCCCCAGCATTTT.

CDR3 DNA: TGTGCCAGCAGTGAAGCAACGGTCCAAGAGACCCAGTACTTC. Translation: CASSEATVQETQYF. The chain is built from TRBV6-1 and TRBJ2-5; D uncertain. The CDR3 consists of 14 residues. Looked up from germline, CDR1 is MNHNS and CDR2 is SASEGT. Between the trimmed V and J ends, which lost 0 bases and 1 base, there was a span of 6 bases.

V is TRBV4-1 and J is TRBJ1-4; 7 nucleotides align to TRBD1. Germline V gives CDR1 MGHRA, CDR2 YSYEKL. This CDR3 contains 19 residues. The trim removed 3 bases at V and 7 bases at J, leaving 20 bases unmatched. CDR3 sequence: CASSHYIQGFAYTGEKLFF. The CDR3, as DNA: TGCGCCAGCAGCCACTATATACAGGGGTTCGCGTATACCGGTGAAAAACTGTTTTTT.

The chain links TRBV7-8 to TRBJ2-7; 12 nucleotides line up with TRBD2. V shed 5 bases and J 4 bases; nucleotides not matched to a gene: 6. The germline V gene has CDR1 SGHVS and CDR2 FQNEAQ. The CDR3 contains 15 residues. For the CDR3, the DNA is TGTGCCAGCAGCGCTAGCGGGAGGGCCGGATACGAGCAGTACTTC. Encoded protein: CASSASGRAGYEQYF.

The V call is TRBV7-9, the J call TRBJ1-2; TRBD1 agrees at 7 bases. CDR1 and CDR2 from the germline V gene are SEHNR and FQNEAQ (reference sequence). Trimming cost V 2 bases and J 7 bases; bases outside gene matches: 7. This CDR3 contains 14 residues. In nucleotides, the CDR3 is TGTGCCAGCAGCTTAAGTTCAGGGGGAGCTGGCTACACCTTC. Translating gives CASSLSSGGAGYTF.

The chain carries TRBV29-1 and TRBJ2-7, with 9 nucleotides matching TRBD2. CDR3 size: 14 residues. The junction had 4 bases not matched to a gene; V was cut back by 4 bases and J by 0 bases. Germline-derived CDR1 and CDR2 are SQVTM and ANQGSEA. CDR3 sequence (DNA): TGCAGCGTTGGGGCGGGAGGGGCCTCCTACGAGCAGTACTTC. Translating gives CSVGAGGASYEQYF.

The V call is TRBV5-8, the J call TRBJ1-5; D is unresolved. Germline CDR1 is SGHTS and CDR2 is YDEGEE. This CDR3 has 12 residues. Trimming pared 2 bases from V and 7 bases from J, leaving 7 bases between. As DNA, the CDR3 is TGTGCCAGCAGCTTTTCGTTACAGCCCCAGCATTTT. It codes for CASSFSLQPQHF.

The chain has TRBV15 and TRBJ2-7, with D perhaps matching TRBD1 (6 bases). CDR1 and CDR2 (germline): LNHNV, YYDKDF (reference sequence). The CDR3 length is 12 residues. With 1 base removed from V and 6 bases from J, the gap between germline ends came to 7 bases. CDR3 bases: TGTGCCACCAGCAGAGTAGGGGGCGAGCAGTACTTC. Its translation: CATSRVGGEQYF.

The V gene is TRBV5-1, the J gene TRBJ2-3, with D maybe TRBD1 (5 bases). The germline CDR1 and CDR2 sequences are SGHRS and YFSETQ. Deletions cut 0 bases from V and 1 base from J, with 9 bases between. The CDR3 extends over 15 amino acids. CDR3 loop: CASSLEQVGTDTQYF. The CDR3 region has the DNA TGCGCCAGCAGCTTGGAACAGGTCGGCACAGATACGCAGTATTTT.

This clone was seen a single time. The chain employs TRBV9 and TRBJ1-6, with D perhaps matching TRBD1 (5 bases). Germline values: CDR1 SGDLS, CDR2 YYNGEE. The CDR3 is 16 amino acids. V was shortened by 1 base and J by 0 bases, with 8 bases between the two germline ends. CDR3 bases: TGTGCCAGCAGCGTAACCGACAGCTCCTATAATTCACCCCTCCACTTT. Translated: CASSVTDSSYNSPLHF.

The chain links TRBV30 to TRBJ2-1; TRBD2 aligns across 9 bases. This CDR3 has 14 amino acids. The V segment lost 8 bases and the J segment 2 bases; nucleotides outside the gene matches: 7. Looked up from germline, CDR1 is GTSNPN and CDR2 is SVGIG (reference sequence). The CDR3 coding sequence is TGTGCCGGCGGGGGGGGGAGAACCTACAATGAGCAGTTCTTC. It is translated as CAGGGGRTYNEQFF.

The V gene is TRBV28, the J gene TRBJ1-5; possibly TRBD1 for D (6 bases). Deletions cut 4 bases from V and 7 bases from J, with 20 bases between. CDR3 length equals 16 residues. Germline V lookup: CDR1 MDHEN, CDR2 SYDVKM. CDR3 DNA: TGTGCCAGCAGTTCCCCTGGGCAGGGGTACGGCCAGCCCCAGCATTTT. Its translation: CASSSPGQGYGQPQHF. The full variable domain, its missing parts supplied by reference TRBV28 and TRBJ1-5, is DVKVTQSSRYLVKRTGEKVFLECVQDMDHENMFWYRQDPGLGLRLIYFSYDVKMKEKGDIPEGYSVSREKKERFSLILESASTNQTSMYLCASSSPGQGYGQPQHFGDGTRLSIL.